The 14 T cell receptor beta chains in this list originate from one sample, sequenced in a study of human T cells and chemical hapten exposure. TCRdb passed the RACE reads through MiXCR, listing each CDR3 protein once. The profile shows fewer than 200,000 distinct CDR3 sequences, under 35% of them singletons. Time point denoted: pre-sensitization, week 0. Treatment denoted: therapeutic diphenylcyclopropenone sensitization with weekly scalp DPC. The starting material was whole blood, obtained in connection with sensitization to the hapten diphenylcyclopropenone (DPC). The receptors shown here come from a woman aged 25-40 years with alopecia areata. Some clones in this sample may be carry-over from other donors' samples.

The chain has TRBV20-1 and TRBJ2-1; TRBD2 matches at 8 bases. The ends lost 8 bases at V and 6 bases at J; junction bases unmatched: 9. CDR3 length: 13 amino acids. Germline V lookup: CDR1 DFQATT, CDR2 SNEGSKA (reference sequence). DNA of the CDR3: TGCAGTCGGAGCGCGGGGGGCCCCAATGAGCAGTTCTTC. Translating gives CSRSAGGPNEQFF.

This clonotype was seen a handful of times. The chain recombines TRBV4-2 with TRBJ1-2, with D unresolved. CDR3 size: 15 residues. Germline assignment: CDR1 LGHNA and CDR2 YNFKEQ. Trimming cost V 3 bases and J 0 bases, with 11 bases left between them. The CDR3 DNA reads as TGTGCCAGCAGCCAGGTCCGGGGTTCTAACTATGGCTACACCTTC. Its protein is CASSQVRGSNYGYTF.

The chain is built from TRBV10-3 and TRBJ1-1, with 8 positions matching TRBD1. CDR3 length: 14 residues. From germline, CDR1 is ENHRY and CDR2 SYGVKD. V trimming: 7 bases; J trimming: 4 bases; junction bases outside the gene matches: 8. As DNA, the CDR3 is TGTGCCATCACTAGAGACAGGGGCATCACTGAAGCTTTCTTT. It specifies CAITRDRGITEAFF.

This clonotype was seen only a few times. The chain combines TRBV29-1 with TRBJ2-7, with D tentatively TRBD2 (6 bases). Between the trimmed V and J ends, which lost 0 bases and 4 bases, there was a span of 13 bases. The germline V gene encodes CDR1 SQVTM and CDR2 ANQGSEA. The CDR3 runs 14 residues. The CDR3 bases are TGCAGCGTTGAAGATGGGGGGTTGAGTTACGAGCAGTACTTC. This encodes CSVEDGGLSYEQYF.

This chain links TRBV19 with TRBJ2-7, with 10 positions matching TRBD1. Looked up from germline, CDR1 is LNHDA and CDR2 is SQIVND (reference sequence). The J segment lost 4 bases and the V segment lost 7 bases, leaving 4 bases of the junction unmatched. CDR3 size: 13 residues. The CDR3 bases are TGTGCCAGTACCGGGACAGGGGCTTACGAGCAGTACTTC. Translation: CASTGTGAYEQYF.

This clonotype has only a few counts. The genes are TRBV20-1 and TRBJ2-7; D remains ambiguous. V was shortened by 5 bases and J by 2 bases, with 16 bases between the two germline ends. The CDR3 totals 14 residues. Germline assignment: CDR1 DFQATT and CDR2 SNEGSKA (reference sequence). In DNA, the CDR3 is TGCAGTGCTGAACAGAATCTTCTCGCCTACGAGCAGTACTTC. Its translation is CSAEQNLLAYEQYF.

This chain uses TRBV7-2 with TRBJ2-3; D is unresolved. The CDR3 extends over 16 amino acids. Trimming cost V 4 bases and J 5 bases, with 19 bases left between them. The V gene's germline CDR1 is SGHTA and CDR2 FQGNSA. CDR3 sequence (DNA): TGTGCCAGCAGCTCCACCGGTACGGGCGCAGGAGATACGCAGTATTTT. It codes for CASSSTGTGAGDTQYF.

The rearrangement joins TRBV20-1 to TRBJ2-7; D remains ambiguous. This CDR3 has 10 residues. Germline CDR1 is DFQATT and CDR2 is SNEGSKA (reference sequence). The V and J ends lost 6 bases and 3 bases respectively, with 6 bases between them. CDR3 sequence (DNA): TGCAGTGCCGTAGACTACGAGCAGTACTTC. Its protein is CSAVDYEQYF.

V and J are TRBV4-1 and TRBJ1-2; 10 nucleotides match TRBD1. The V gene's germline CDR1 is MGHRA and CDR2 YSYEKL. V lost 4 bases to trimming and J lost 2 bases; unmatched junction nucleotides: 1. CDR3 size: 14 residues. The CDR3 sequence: CASSPDRGNYGYTF. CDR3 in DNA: TGCGCCAGCAGCCCGGACAGGGGGAACTATGGCTACACCTTC.

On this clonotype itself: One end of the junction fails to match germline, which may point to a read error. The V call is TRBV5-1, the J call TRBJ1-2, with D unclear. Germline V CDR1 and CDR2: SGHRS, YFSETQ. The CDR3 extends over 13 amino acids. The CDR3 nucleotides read TGCGCCAGCAGGTTGGACGGGAACTATGGCTACACCTTC. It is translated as CASRLDGNYGYTF. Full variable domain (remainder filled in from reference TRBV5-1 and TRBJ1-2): KAGVTQTPRYLIKTRGQQVTLSCSPISGHRSVSWYQQTPGQGLQFLFEYFSETQRNKGNFPGRFSGRQFSNSRSEMNVSTLELGDSALYLCASRLDGNYGYTFGSGTRLTVV.

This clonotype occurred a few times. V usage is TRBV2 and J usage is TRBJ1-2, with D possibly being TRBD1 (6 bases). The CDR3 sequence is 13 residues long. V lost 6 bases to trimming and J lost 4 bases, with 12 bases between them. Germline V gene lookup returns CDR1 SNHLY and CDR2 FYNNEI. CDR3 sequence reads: CASRGGLIYGYTF. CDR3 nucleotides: TGTGCCAGCAGGGGGGGGCTTATCTATGGCTACACCTTC.

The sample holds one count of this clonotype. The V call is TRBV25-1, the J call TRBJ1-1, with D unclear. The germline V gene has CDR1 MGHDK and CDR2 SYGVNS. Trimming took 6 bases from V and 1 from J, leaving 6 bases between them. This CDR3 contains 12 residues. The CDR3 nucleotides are TGTGCCAGCAGGTTCGCGAACACTGAAGCTTTCTTT. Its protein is CASRFANTEAFF.

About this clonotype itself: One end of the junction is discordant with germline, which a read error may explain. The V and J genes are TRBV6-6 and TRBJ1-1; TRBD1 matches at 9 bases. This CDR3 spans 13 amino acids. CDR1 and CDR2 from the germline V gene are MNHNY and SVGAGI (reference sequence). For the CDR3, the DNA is TGTGCCAGCAGTTCGACAGGGGGTACTGAAGCCTTCTTT. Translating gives CASSSTGGTEAFF.

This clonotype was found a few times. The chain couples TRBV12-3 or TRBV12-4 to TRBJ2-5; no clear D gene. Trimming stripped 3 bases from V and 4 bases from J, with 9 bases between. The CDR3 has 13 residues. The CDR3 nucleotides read TGTGCCAGCAGTTTCGGGTTTTCAGAGACCCAGTACTTC. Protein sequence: CASSFGFSETQYF.